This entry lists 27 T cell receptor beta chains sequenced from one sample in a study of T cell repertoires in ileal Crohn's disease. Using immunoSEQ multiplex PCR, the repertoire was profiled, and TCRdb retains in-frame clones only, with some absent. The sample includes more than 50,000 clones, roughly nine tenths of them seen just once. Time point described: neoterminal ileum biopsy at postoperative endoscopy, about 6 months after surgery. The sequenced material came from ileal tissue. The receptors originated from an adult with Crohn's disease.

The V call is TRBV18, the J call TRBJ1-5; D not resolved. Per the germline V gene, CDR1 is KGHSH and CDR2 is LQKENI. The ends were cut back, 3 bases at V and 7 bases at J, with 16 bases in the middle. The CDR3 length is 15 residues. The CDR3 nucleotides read TGTGCCAGCTCACCTTCGGTGATCCCCGAACAGCCCCAGCATTTT. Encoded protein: CASSPSVIPEQPQHF.

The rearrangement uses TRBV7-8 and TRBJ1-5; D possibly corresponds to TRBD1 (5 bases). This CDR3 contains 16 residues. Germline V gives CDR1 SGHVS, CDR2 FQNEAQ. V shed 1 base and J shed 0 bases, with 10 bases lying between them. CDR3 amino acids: CASSLGGLSSNQPQHF. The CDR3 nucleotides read TGTGCCAGCAGCTTAGGGGGCCTTTCTAGCAATCAGCCCCAGCATTTT.

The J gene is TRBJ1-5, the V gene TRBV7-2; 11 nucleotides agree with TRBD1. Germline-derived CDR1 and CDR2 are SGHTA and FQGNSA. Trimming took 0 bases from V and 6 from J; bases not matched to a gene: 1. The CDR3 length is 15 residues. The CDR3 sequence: CASSLAGTGGQPQHF. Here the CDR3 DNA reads TGTGCCAGCAGCTTAGCGGGGACAGGGGGTCAGCCCCAGCATTTT.

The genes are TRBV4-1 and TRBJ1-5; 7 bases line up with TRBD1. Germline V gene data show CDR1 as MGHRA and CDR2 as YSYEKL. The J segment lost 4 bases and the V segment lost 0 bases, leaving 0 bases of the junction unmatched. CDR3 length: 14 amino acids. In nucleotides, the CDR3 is TGCGCCAGCAGCCAAGAGACAGGGAATCAGCCCCAGCATTTT. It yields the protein CASSQETGNQPQHF.

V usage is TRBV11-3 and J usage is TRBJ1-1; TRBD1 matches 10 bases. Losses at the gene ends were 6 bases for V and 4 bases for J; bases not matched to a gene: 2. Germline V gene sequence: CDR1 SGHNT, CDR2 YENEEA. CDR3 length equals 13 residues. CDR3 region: CASRGQGLTEAFF. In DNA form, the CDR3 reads TGTGCCAGCAGGGGACAGGGGCTCACTGAAGCTTTCTTT.

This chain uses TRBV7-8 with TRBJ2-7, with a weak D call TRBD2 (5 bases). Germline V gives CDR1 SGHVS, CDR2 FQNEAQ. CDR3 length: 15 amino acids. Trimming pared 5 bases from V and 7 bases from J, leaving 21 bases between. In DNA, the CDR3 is TGTGCCAGCAGCCCAAGGCGGGTTTCCTACGTGGAGCAGTACTTC. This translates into CASSPRRVSYVEQYF.

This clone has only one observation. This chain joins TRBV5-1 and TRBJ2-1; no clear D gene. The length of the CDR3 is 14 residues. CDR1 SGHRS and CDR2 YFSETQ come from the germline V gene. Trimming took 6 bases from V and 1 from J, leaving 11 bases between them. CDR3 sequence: CASMEQISYNEQFF. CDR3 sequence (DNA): TGCGCCAGCATGGAGCAGATATCCTACAATGAGCAGTTCTTC.

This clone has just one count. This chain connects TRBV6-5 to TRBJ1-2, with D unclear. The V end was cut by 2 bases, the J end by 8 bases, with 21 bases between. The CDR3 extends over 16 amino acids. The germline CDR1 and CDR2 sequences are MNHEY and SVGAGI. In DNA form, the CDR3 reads TGTGCCAGCAGTTACGGGCAGAAAGCCTTCCGTGAGGGCTACACCTTC. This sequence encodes CASSYGQKAFREGYTF.

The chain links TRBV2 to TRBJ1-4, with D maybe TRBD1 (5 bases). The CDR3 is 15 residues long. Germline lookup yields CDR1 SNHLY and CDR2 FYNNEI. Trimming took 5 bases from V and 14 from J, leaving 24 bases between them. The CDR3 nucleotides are TGTGCCAGCAGTTCTCTTGGGGGACTCGAAACATGGCTGTTTTTT. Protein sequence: CASSSLGGLETWLFF. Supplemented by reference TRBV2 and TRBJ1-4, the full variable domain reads EPEVTQTPSHQVTQMGQEVILRCVPISNHLYFYWYRQILGQKVEFLVSFYNNEISEKSEIFDDQFSVERPDGSNFTLKIRSTKLEDSAMYFCASSSLGGLETWLFFGSGTQLSVL.

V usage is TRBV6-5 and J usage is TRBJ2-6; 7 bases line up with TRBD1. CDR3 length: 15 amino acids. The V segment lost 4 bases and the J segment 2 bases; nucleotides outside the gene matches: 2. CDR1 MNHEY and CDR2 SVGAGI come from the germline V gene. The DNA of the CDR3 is TGTGCCAGCAGTTCTGACAGGGCTGGGGCCAACGTCCTGACTTTC. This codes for CASSSDRAGANVLTF.

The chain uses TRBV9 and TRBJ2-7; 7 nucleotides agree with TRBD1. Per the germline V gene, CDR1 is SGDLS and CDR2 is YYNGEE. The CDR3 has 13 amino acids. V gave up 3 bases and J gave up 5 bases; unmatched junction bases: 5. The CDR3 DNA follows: TGTGCCAGCAGCGCTAACCAGGGGGACGAGCAGTACTTC. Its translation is CASSANQGDEQYF. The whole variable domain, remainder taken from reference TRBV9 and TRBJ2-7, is DSGVTQTPKHLITATGQRVTLRCSPRSGDLSVYWYQQSLDQGLQFLIQYYNGEERAKGNILERFSAQQFPDLHSELNLSSLELGDSALYFCASSANQGDEQYFGPGTRLTVT.

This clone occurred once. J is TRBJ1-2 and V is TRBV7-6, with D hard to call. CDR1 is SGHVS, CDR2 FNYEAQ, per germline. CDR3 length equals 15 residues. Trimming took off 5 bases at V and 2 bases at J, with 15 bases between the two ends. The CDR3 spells CASSQEVGRNYGYTF. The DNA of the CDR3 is TGTGCCAGCAGCCAGGAGGTCGGCAGAAACTATGGCTACACCTTC.

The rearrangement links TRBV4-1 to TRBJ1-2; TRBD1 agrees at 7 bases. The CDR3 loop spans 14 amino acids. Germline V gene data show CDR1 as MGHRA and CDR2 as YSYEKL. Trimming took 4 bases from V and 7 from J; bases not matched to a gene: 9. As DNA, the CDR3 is TGCGCCAGCAGCCTCGAAGACAGGGTCGGTGGCTACACCTTC. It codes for CASSLEDRVGGYTF.

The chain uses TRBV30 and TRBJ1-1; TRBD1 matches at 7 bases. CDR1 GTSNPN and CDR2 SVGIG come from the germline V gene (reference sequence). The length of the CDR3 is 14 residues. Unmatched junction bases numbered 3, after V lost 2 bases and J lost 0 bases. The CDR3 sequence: CAWSTGVLNTEAFF. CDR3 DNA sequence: TGTGCCTGGAGTACAGGGGTCCTGAACACTGAAGCTTTCTTT.

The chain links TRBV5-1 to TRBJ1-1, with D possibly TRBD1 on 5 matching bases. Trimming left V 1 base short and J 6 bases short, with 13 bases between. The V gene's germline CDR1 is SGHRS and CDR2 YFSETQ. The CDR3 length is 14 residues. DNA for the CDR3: TGCGCCAGCAGCTTGACGTTGGGGACTCCTGAAGCTTTCTTT. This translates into CASSLTLGTPEAFF.

The CDR3 here is CASSNGAGTKEYEQYF. CDR3 DNA sequence: TGTGCCAGCAGCAATGGAGCCGGTACAAAAGAATACGAGCAGTACTTC. V and J are TRBV21-1 and TRBJ2-7; TRBD2 is the table's D call and was not checked against the DNA. TRBV21-1 is deemed a pseudogene. The length of the CDR3 is 16 residues.

DNA of the CDR3: TGTGCCAGCAGCCTTAGAGGCGTCGGGAATGAGCAGTTCTTC. It translates to CASSLRGVGNEQFF. J is TRBJ2-1 and V is TRBV11-3, with D unresolved. Germline CDR1 and CDR2: SGHNT and YENEEA. The CDR3 contains 14 residues. The V gene lost 5 bases and the J gene lost 7 bases, with 15 bases spanning the gap. The full variable domain, its missing parts supplied by reference TRBV11-3 and TRBJ2-1, is EAGVVQSPRYKIIEKKQPVAFWCNPISGHNTLYWYLQNLGQGPELLIRYENEEAVDDSQLPKDRFSAERLKGVDSTLKIQPAELGDSAVYLCASSLRGVGNEQFFGPGTRLTVL.

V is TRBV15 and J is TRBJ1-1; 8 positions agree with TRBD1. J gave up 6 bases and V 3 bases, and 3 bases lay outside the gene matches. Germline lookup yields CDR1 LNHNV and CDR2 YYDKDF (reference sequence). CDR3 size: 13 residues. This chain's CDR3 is CATSRTGESEAFF. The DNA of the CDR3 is TGTGCCACCAGCAGGACAGGGGAGTCTGAAGCTTTCTTT.

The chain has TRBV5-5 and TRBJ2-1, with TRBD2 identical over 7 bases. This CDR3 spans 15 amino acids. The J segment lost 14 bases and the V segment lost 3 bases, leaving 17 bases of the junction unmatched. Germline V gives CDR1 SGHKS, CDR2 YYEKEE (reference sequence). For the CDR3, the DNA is TGTGCCAGCAGCTGGAGGACGGGAGGACCTCGGGTGGAGTTCTTC. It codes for CASSWRTGGPRVEFF.

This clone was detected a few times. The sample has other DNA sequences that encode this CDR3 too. CDR3 bases: TGTGCCAGCAGTCTCGGGACTGGTGACAATGAGCAGTTCTTC. Translated: CASSLGTGDNEQFF. The V gene is TRBV5-6, the J gene TRBJ2-1; D is perhaps TRBD2 (6 bases). CDR3 length: 14 amino acids. The germline gives CDR1 SGHDT, CDR2 YYEEEE. The ends were cut back, 5 bases at V and 5 bases at J, with 14 bases in the middle. Combining the CDR3 with reference TRBV5-6 and TRBJ2-1 gives the whole variable domain DAGVTQSPTHLIKTRGQQVTLRCSPKSGHDTVSWYQQALGQGPQFIFQYYEEEERQRGNFPDRFSGHQFPNYSSELNVNALLLGDSALYLCASSLGTGDNEQFFGPGTRLTVL.

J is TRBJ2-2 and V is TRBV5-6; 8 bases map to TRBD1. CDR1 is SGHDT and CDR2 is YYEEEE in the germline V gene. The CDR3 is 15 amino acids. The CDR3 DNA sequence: TGTGCTACGACGAGACAGGGGATCGTCTCCGGGGAGCTGTTTTTT. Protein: CATTRQGIVSGELFF. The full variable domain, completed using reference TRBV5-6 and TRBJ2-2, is DAGVTQSPTHLIKTRGQQVTLRCSPKSGHDTVSWYQQALGQGPQFIFQYYEEEERQRGNFPDRFSGHQFPNYSSELNVNALLLGDSALYLCATTRQGIVSGELFFGEGSRLTVL.

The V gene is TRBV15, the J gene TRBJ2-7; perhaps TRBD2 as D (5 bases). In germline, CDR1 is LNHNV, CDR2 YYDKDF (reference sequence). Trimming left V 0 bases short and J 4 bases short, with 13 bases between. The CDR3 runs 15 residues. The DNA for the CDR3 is TGTGCCACCAGCAGAGATCTCCGGGATAGGTACGAGCAGTACTTC. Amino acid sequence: CATSRDLRDRYEQYF.

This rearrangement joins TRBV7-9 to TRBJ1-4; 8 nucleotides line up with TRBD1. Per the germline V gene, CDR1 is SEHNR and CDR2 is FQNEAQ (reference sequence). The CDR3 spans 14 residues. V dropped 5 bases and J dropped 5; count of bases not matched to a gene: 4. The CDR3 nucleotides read TGTGCCAGCAGCCAGACAGGGGTAAATGAAAAACTGTTTTTT. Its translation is CASSQTGVNEKLFF.

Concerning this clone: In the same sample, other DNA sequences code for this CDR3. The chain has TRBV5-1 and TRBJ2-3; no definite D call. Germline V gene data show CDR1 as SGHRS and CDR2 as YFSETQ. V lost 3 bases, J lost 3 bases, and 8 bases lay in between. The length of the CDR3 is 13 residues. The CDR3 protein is CASSSSGTDTQYF. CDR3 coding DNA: TGCGCCAGCAGCTCCTCCGGGACAGATACGCAGTATTTT.

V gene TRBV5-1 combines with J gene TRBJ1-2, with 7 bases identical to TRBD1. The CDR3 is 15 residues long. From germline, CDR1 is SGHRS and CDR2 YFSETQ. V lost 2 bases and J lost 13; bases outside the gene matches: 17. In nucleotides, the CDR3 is TGCGCCAGCAGCTTAGGGACAGCCGGCTTTGGTTGGCTCACCTTC. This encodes CASSLGTAGFGWLTF.

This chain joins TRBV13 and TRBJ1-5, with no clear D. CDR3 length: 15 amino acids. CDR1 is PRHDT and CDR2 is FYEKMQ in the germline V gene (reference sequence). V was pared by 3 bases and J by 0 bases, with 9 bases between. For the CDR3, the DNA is TGTGCCAGCAGCTTTGGGAGAGGTAGCAATCAGCCCCAGCATTTT. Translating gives CASSFGRGSNQPQHF.

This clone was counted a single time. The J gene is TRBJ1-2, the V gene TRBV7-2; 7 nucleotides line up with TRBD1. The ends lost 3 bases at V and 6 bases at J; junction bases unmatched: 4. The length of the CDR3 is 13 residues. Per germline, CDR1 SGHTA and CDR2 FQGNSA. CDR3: CASSFRGGHGYTF. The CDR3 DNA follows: TGTGCCAGCAGCTTTCGAGGGGGCCATGGCTACACCTTC.